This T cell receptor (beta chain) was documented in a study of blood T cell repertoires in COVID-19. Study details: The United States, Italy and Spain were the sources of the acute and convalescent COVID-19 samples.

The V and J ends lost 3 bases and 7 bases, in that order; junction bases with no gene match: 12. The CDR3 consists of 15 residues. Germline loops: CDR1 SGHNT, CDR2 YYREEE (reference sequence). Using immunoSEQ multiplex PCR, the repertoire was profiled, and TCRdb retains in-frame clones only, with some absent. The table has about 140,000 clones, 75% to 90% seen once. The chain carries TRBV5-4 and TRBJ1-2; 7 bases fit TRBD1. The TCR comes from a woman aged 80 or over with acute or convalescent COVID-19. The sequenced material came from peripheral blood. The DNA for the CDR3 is TGTGCCAGCAGCTCCGACAGGGTAAGCCCCGGTGGCTACACCTTC. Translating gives CASSSDRVSPGGYTF.